These T cell receptor beta chains were read from a single sample in a study of T cells expressing NK-cell markers. TCRdb reanalyzed the 5' RACE reads and collapses them to one entry per CDR3 protein, without DNA. This sample contains 400,000 to 500,000 distinct CDR3 sequences. Sample: blood T cells: a sorted CD56 or NKG2C T cell subset, CD4+ or CD8+ T cells, or bulk PBMC T cells (not recorded which). These receptors were taken from a woman aged 18 to 69 in good health. Each CDR3 is given with its conserved first and last residue. Fields, in order: CDR3 protein, V gene, J gene.

CDR3 protein: CASSRTSGRDTQYF; V gene: TRBV7-2; J gene: TRBJ2-3
CDR3 protein: CASSLGLDEGSNEQFF; V gene: TRBV14; J gene: TRBJ2-1
CDR3 protein: CASSLEGEATNEKLFF; V gene: TRBV5-1; J gene: TRBJ1-4
CDR3 protein: CASSLNQETQYF; V gene: TRBV27; J gene: TRBJ2-5
CDR3 protein: CATSGGTEAFF; V gene: TRBV6-6; J gene: TRBJ1-1
CDR3 protein: CTSSLRAGPGYF; V gene: TRBV7-2; J gene: TRBJ2-7
CDR3 protein: CASTPRPNYGYTF; V gene: TRBV12-3/TRBV12-4; J gene: TRBJ1-2
CDR3 protein: CASSTGQNYEQYF; V gene: TRBV5-1; J gene: TRBJ2-7
CDR3 protein: CASSLRGGGAGGGDEQFF; V gene: TRBV7-3; J gene: TRBJ2-1
CDR3 protein: CASRAGYGYTF; V gene: TRBV28; J gene: TRBJ1-2
CDR3 protein: CSARSLSGLLNTQYF; V gene: TRBV20-1; J gene: TRBJ2-3
CDR3 protein: CASRLGRQLHSYEQYF; V gene: TRBV5-6; J gene: TRBJ2-7
CDR3 protein: CASSFSGGPEQFF; V gene: TRBV6-5; J gene: TRBJ2-1
CDR3 protein: CASSRGTDRQETQYF; V gene: TRBV11-3; J gene: TRBJ2-5
CDR3 protein: CAKKLAGTENTGELFF; V gene: TRBV6-2/TRBV6-3; J gene: TRBJ2-2
CDR3 protein: CAWSERPQYQETQYF; V gene: TRBV30; J gene: TRBJ2-5
CDR3 protein: CASRTGVRYEQYF; V gene: TRBV2; J gene: TRBJ2-7
CDR3 protein: CATSLASMGAEQFF; V gene: TRBV15; J gene: TRBJ2-1
CDR3 protein: CASSLWGRGSEAFF; V gene: TRBV5-6; J gene: TRBJ1-1
CDR3 protein: CASSLVQGVQTQYF; V gene: TRBV28; J gene: TRBJ2-5
CDR3 protein: CASSYGQGRGNQPQHF; V gene: TRBV5-5; J gene: TRBJ1-5
CDR3 protein: CSARVAGVYEETQYF; V gene: TRBV20-1; J gene: TRBJ2-5
CDR3 protein: CASSTGQGVGTEAFF; V gene: TRBV7-2; J gene: TRBJ1-1
CDR3 protein: CATSRMGTDTQYF; V gene: TRBV24-1; J gene: TRBJ2-3
CDR3 protein: CASSFFGTNEKLFF; V gene: TRBV28; J gene: TRBJ1-4
CDR3 protein: CASSPRGDETQYF; V gene: TRBV19; J gene: TRBJ2-5
CDR3 protein: CSARGGTGGGNEQFF; V gene: TRBV29-1; J gene: TRBJ2-1
CDR3 protein: CASKTSGGNNEQFF; V gene: TRBV18; J gene: TRBJ2-1
CDR3 protein: CSAPNRDYNEQFF; V gene: TRBV20-1; J gene: TRBJ2-1
CDR3 protein: CASSRGGPPAGELFF; V gene: TRBV4-1; J gene: TRBJ2-2